These T cell receptor beta chains were read from a single sample in a study of breast tumors, draining lymph nodes, adjacent tissues. TCRdb analysed the multiplex PCR reads with MiXCR anew, one entry per CDR3 protein. Among about 230,000 distinct CDR3 sequences listed, approximately 31% were seen once. Sequenced sample: axillary lymph node tissue. The receptors shown here come from a female donor with breast cancer. Some clones in this sample may be carry-over from other donors' samples. The CDR3 runs from the conserved cysteine through the conserved F or W. The order of the fields is V gene, D gene, clone size, J gene, CDR3 protein, CDR3 DNA. D genes are given only for firm matches. For some rows the clone size is stated as once, few or many, or as a class when expanded; others skip it.

v_gene: TRBV10-3; d_gene: .; abundance: many; j_gene: TRBJ2-3; CDR3aa: CATKDDNTDTQYF; CDR3nt: TGTGCCACCAAGGACGACAACACAGATACGCAGTATTTT
v_gene: TRBV20-1; d_gene: TRBD2; abundance: many; j_gene: TRBJ2-3; CDR3aa: CSVPGPSGRAGDTQYF; CDR3nt: TGCAGTGTCCCGGGCCCTAGCGGGAGGGCCGGAGATACGCAGTATTTT
v_gene: TRBV28; d_gene: TRBD1; abundance: few; j_gene: TRBJ1-2; CDR3aa: CASSRQGWNYGYTF; CDR3nt: TGTGCCAGCAGCAGACAGGGATGGAACTATGGCTACACCTTC
v_gene: TRBV20-1; d_gene: .; abundance: many; j_gene: TRBJ2-3; CDR3aa: CSASTGTSTADTQYF; CDR3nt: TGCAGTGCTTCCACCGGGACTTCTACCGCAGATACGCAGTATTTT
v_gene: TRBV6-2/TRBV6-3; d_gene: TRBD2; abundance: many; j_gene: TRBJ2-3; CDR3aa: CASSLTSGTQYF; CDR3nt: TGTGCCAGCAGCCTTACTAGCGGTACGCAGTATTTT
v_gene: TRBV20-1; d_gene: TRBD1; abundance: many; j_gene: TRBJ1-6; CDR3aa: CSARELGQRNSPLHF; CDR3nt: TGCAGTGCTAGAGAATTGGGACAGCGGAATTCACCCCTCCACTTT
v_gene: TRBV6-2/TRBV6-3; d_gene: TRBD1; abundance: many; j_gene: TRBJ2-7; CDR3aa: CASSFRQGGAYEQYF; CDR3nt: TGTGCCAGCAGTTTCAGACAGGGTGGGGCCTACGAGCAGTACTTC
v_gene: TRBV20-1; d_gene: .; abundance: few; j_gene: TRBJ1-1; CDR3aa: CSARGLGGYTEAFF; CDR3nt: TGCAGTGCTAGAGGGCTTGGAGGGTATACTGAAGCTTTCTTT
v_gene: TRBV15; d_gene: .; abundance: .; j_gene: TRBJ1-5; CDR3aa: CAASKDLQFGQPQHF; CDR3nt: TGTGCCGCCAGCAAAGATCTCCAGTTTGGTCAGCCCCAGCATTTT
v_gene: TRBV2; d_gene: .; abundance: .; j_gene: TRBJ2-6; CDR3aa: CASRTRTGANVLTF; CDR3nt: TGTGCCAGCAGGACCCGGACTGGGGCCAACGTCCTGACTTTC
v_gene: TRBV4-1; d_gene: .; abundance: many; j_gene: TRBJ2-7; CDR3aa: CASSLLTRSSYEQYF; CDR3nt: TGCGCCAGCAGCCTTTTAACTCGGAGCTCCTACGAGCAGTACTTC
v_gene: TRBV18; d_gene: .; abundance: .; j_gene: TRBJ2-6; CDR3aa: CASSPEGRPLGANVLTF; CDR3nt: TGTGCCAGCTCACCAGAGGGACGGCCTCTCGGGGCCAACGTCCTGACTTTC
v_gene: TRBV7-2; d_gene: TRBD2; abundance: .; j_gene: TRBJ2-7; CDR3aa: CASSLDSGSYNEQYF; CDR3nt: TGTGCCAGCAGCTTAGATAGCGGGAGTTACAATGAGCAGTACTTC
v_gene: TRBV7-3; d_gene: TRBD1; abundance: .; j_gene: TRBJ2-1; CDR3aa: CASSSDRGPSNEQFF; CDR3nt: TGTGCCAGCAGCTCGGACAGGGGGCCCTCTAATGAGCAGTTCTTC
v_gene: TRBV7-3; d_gene: .; abundance: .; j_gene: TRBJ2-6; CDR3aa: CTSSLFSGANVLTF; CDR3nt: TGTACCAGCTCACTCTTCTCTGGGGCCAACGTCCTGACTTTC
v_gene: TRBV6-1; d_gene: .; abundance: once; j_gene: TRBJ1-2; CDR3aa: CASSGSLIGGYTF; CDR3nt: TGCGCCAGCAGTGGGTCGTTAATCGGTGGCTACACCTTC
v_gene: TRBV20-1; d_gene: TRBD2; abundance: many; j_gene: TRBJ2-5; CDR3aa: CSAPLAGKETQYF; CDR3nt: TGCAGTGCCCCACTAGCGGGCAAAGAGACCCAGTACTTC
v_gene: TRBV6-4; d_gene: TRBD2; abundance: many; j_gene: TRBJ2-1; CDR3aa: CASSGDPGTSGLLYNEQFF; CDR3nt: TGTGCCAGCAGTGGCGATCCCGGGACTAGCGGGCTCCTCTACAATGAGCAGTTCTTC
v_gene: TRBV7-2; d_gene: TRBD1; abundance: .; j_gene: TRBJ1-2; CDR3aa: CASTLDRDRGYTF; CDR3nt: TGTGCCAGCACCCTAGATCGGGACAGGGGATACACCTTC
v_gene: TRBV20-1; d_gene: .; abundance: .; j_gene: TRBJ1-2; CDR3aa: CSARSGGGPGGYTF; CDR3nt: TGCAGTGCTAGGTCGGGCGGGGGGCCGGGTGGCTACACCTTC
v_gene: TRBV19; d_gene: .; abundance: many; j_gene: TRBJ2-2; CDR3aa: CASSIYETLNTGELFF; CDR3nt: TGTGCCAGTAGTATATACGAGACACTTAACACCGGGGAGCTGTTTTTT
v_gene: TRBV27; d_gene: TRBD1; abundance: once; j_gene: TRBJ1-5; CDR3aa: CASSRRDSQTQHF; CDR3nt: TGTGCCAGCAGTCGCCGGGACAGCCAGACCCAGCATTTT
v_gene: TRBV5-1; d_gene: .; abundance: many; j_gene: TRBJ2-6; CDR3aa: CASSFGDNVLTF; CDR3nt: TGCGCCAGCAGCTTTGGAGACAACGTCCTGACTTTC